Sequencing of this TCR beta chain was carried out in a study of shared clonotypes between healthy human individuals. Of note for this clone: Its antigen is currently unknown.

Naive CD8 cells were CD45RO-negative, positively selected for CCR7, excluding terminally differentiated effector memory CD45RA+ cells. Everyone who donated was a Caucasian adult who lived in Nashville, Tennessee. Study-wide findings and caveats: Since donors were few, the genetic and exposure-history diversity represented was limited.

Clones were read by immunoSEQ multiplex PCR, and TCRdb kept only the in-frame ones, dropping some. The sample holds about 1,900,000 clones; roughly 94% are singletons and the top ten take around 1%. The sample was naive CD8+ T cells sorted from blood. The receptor's source is a man younger than 35 in good health.

The CDR3 sequence is CASSPLGVVGTQETQYF. The CDR3 bases are TGTGCCAGCAGTCCACTCGGGGTAGTGGGAACACAAGAGACCCAGTACTTC. This chain joins TRBV27 and TRBJ2-5; tentative D call: TRBD2 (5 bases). The CDR3 consists of 17 residues. Germline-derived CDR1 and CDR2 are MNHEY and SMNVEV (reference sequence). The V end was cut by 5 bases, the J end by 2 bases, with 21 bases between.